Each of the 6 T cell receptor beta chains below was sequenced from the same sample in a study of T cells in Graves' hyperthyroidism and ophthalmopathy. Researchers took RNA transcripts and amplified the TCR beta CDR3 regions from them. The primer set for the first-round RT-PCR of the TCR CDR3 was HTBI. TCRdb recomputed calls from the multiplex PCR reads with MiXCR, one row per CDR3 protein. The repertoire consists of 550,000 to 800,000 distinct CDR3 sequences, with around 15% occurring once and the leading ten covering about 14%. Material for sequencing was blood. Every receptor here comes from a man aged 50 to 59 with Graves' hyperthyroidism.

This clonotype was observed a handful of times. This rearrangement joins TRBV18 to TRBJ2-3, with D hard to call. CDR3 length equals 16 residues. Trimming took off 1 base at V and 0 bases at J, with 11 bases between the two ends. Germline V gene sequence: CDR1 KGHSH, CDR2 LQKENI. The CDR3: CASSPLAQASTDTQYF. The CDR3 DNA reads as TGTGCCAGCTCACCACTAGCCCAGGCTAGCACAGATACGCAGTATTTT. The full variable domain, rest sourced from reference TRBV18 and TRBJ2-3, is NAGVMQNPRHLVRRRGQEARLRCSPMKGHSHVYWYRQLPEEGLKFMVYLQKENIIDESGMPKERFSAEFPKEGPSILRIQQVVRGDSAAYFCASSPLAQASTDTQYFGPGTRLTVL.

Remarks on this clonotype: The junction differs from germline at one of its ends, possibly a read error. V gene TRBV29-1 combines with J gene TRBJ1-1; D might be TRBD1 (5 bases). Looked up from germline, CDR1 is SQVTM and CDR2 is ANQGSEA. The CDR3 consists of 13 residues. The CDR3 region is CGVDRGGGTEAFF. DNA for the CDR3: TGCGGCGTTGACCGCGGGGGGGGAACTGAAGCTTTCTTT. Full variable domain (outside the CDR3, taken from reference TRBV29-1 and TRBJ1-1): SAVISQKPSRDICQRGTSLTIQCQVDSQVTMMFWYRQQPGQSLTLIATANQGSEATYESGFVIDKFPISRPNLTFSTLTVSNMSPEDSSIYLCGVDRGGGTEAFFGQGTRLTVV.

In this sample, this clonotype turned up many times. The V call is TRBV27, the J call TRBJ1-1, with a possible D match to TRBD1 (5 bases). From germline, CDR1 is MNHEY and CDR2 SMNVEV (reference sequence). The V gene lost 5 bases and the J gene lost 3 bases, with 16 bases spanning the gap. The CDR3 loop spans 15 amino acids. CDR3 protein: CASSRKGARDTEAFF. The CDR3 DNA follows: TGTGCCAGCAGTAGAAAAGGGGCGCGGGACACTGAAGCTTTCTTT.

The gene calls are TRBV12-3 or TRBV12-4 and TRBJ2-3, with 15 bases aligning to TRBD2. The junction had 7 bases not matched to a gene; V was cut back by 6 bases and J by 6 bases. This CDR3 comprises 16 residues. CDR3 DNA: TGTGCCAGCAGGGGGGGACTAGCGGGAGGAGGCGATACGCAGTATTTT. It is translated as CASRGGLAGGGDTQYF.

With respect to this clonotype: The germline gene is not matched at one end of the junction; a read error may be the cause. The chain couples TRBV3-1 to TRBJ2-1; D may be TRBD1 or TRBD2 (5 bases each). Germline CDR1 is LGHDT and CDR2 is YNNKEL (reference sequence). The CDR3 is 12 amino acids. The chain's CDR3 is CVSSDRDPEQFF. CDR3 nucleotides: TGTGTCAGCAGCGATCGGGACCCTGAGCAGTTCTTC.

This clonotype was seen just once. The CDR3 loop is CASSYALAGPNKDFDEQFF. In DNA, the CDR3 is TGTGCCAGCAGTTATGCGCTAGCGGGACCCAACAAAGATTTCGATGAGCAGTTCTTC. This chain joins TRBV6-1 and TRBJ2-1; 9 bases are shared with TRBD2. The CDR3 runs 19 residues. CDR1 is MNHNS, CDR2 SASEGT, per germline. The V gene end was trimmed by 5 bases and the J gene end by 8 bases; junction bases not matched to a gene: 22.